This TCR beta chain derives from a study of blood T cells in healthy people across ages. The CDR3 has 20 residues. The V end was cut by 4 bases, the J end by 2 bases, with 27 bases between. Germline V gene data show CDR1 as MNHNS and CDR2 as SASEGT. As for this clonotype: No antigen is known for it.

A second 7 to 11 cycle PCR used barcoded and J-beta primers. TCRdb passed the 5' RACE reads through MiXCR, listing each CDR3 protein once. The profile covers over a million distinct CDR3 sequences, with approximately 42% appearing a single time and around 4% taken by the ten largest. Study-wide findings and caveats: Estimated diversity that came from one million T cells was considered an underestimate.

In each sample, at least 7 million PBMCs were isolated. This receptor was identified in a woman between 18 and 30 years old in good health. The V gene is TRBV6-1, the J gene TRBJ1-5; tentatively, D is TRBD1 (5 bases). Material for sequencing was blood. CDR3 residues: CASSGGMGREFVQGNQPQHF. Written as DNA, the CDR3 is TGTGCCAGCAGTGGGGGAATGGGCAGGGAATTTGTCCAAGGCAATCAGCCCCAGCATTTT.